This T cell receptor (beta chain) was profiled in a study of blood T cell repertoires in COVID-19. The CDR3 covers 17 residues. Trimming cost V 0 bases and J 4 bases; bases outside gene matches: 5. The germline V gene encodes CDR1 LNHNV and CDR2 YYDKDF (reference sequence). Data came from immunoSEQ multiplex PCR; TCRdb stores just in-frame clones and leaves some out. Counted here are 84,000 or so clones, roughly 78% occurring once; the ten biggest clones make up roughly 19%. This clone was seen a single time. The specimen was peripheral blood. J is TRBJ2-2 and V is TRBV15; 10 positions match TRBD1. The clonotype comes from a woman aged 80 or over with acute or convalescent COVID-19. The CDR3 loop reads CATSRDRGQGTTGELFF. CDR3 bases: TGTGCCACCAGCAGAGATAGGGGACAGGGGACCACCGGGGAGCTGTTTTTT.